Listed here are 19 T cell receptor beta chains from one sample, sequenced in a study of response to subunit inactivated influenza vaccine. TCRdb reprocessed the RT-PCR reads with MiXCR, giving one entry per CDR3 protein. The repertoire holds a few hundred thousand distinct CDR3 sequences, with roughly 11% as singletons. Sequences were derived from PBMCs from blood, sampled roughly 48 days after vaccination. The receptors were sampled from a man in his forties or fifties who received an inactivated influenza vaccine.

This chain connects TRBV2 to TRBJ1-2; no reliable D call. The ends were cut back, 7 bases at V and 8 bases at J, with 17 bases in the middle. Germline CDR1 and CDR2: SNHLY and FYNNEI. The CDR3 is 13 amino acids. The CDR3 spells CASNPESGRGYTF. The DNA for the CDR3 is TGTGCCAGCAACCCAGAGAGCGGGAGGGGCTACACCTTC. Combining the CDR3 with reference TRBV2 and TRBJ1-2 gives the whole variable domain EPEVTQTPSHQVTQMGQEVILRCVPISNHLYFYWYRQILGQKVEFLVSFYNNEISEKSEIFDDQFSVERPDGSNFTLKIRSTKLEDSAMYFCASNPESGRGYTFGSGTRLTVV.

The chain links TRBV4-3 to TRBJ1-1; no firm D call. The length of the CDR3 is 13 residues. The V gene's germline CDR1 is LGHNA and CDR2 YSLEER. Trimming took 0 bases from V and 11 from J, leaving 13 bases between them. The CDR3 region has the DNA TGCGCCAGCAGCCAAGAACGGCTAGGAGGGGCTTTCTTT. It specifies CASSQERLGGAFF.

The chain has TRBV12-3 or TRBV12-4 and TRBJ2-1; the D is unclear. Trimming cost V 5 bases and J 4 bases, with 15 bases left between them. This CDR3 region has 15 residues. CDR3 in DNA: TGTGCCAGCAGTCTGCACATGACTGGATACAATGAGCAGTTCTTC. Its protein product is CASSLHMTGYNEQFF.

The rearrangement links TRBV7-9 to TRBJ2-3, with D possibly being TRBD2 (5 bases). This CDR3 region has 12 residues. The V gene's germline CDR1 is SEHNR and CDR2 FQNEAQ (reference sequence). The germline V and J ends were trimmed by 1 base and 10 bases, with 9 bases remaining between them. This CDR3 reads CASSLGYGAQYF. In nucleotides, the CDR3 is TGTGCCAGCAGCTTAGGATACGGGGCGCAGTATTTT.

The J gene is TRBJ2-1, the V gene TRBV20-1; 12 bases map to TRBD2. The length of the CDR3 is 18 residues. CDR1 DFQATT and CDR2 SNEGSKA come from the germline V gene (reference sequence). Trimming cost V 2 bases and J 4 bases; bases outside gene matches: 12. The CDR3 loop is CSARTLAGGPGPYNEQFF. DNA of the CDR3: TGCAGTGCTAGAACCCTAGCGGGAGGGCCAGGGCCTTACAATGAGCAGTTCTTC.

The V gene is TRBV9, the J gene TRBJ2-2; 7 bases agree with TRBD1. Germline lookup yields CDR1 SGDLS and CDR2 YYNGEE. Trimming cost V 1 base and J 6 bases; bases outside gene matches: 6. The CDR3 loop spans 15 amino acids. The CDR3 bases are TGTGCCAGCAGCGTACGAACAGGGGCCCCCGGGGAGCTGTTTTTT. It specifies CASSVRTGAPGELFF.

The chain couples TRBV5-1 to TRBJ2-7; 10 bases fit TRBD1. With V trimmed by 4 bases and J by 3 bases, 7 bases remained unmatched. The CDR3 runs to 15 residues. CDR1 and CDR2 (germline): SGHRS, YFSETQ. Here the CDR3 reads CASSQGQGSFYEQYF. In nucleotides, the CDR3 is TGCGCCAGCAGCCAGGGACAGGGGAGTTTCTACGAGCAGTACTTC.

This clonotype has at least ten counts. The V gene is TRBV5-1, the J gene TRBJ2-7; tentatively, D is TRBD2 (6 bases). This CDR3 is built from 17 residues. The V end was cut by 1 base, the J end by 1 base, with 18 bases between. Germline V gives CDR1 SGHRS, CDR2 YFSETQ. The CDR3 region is CASSLPWSEGGSYEQYF. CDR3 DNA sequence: TGCGCCAGCAGCTTGCCGTGGAGTGAGGGAGGATCCTACGAGCAGTACTTC.

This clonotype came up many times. The DNA for the CDR3 is TGCGCCAGCAGCTATTCCGGGGCGTACAATGAGCAGTTCTTC. This encodes CASSYSGAYNEQFF. This chain uses TRBV5-1 with TRBJ2-1; D may be TRBD1 or TRBD2 (5 bases each). V shed 3 bases and J shed 4 bases, with 11 bases lying between them. This CDR3 contains 14 residues. Germline-derived CDR1 and CDR2 are SGHRS and YFSETQ. Full variable domain (outside the CDR3, taken from reference TRBV5-1 and TRBJ2-1): KAGVTQTPRYLIKTRGQQVTLSCSPISGHRSVSWYQQTPGQGLQFLFEYFSETQRNKGNFPGRFSGRQFSNSRSEMNVSTLELGDSALYLCASSYSGAYNEQFFGPGTRLTVL.

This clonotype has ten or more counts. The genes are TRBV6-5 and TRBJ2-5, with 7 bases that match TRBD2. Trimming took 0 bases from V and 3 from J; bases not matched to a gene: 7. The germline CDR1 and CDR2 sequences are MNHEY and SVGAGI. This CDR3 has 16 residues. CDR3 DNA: TGTGCCAGCAGTTACTCACCGGGGCTAGCGGAAGAGACCCAGTACTTC. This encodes CASSYSPGLAEETQYF.

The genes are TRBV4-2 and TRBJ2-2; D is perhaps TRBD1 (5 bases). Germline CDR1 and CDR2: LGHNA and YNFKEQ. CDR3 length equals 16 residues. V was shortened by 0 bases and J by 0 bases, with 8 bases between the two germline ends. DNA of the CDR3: TGTGCCAGCAGCCAAGATAACAGGCCGAACACCGGGGAGCTGTTTTTT. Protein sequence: CASSQDNRPNTGELFF.

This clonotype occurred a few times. DNA for the CDR3: TGTGCCAGCAGCCCGGGACCTATGGCGGGAGGCCTAGATACGCAGTATTTT. Translation: CASSPGPMAGGLDTQYF. J is TRBJ2-3 and V is TRBV4-2, with 8 bases matching TRBD2. Trimming cost V 4 bases and J 5 bases; bases outside gene matches: 14. Germline V gene lookup returns CDR1 LGHNA and CDR2 YNFKEQ. This CDR3 has 17 amino acids.

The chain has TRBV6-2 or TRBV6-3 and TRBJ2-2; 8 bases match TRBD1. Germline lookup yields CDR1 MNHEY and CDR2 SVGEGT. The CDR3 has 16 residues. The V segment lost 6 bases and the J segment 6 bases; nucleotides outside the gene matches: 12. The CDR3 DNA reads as TGTGCCAGCAGACACAACACAGGACAGGGTCCCGGGGAGCTGTTTTTT. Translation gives CASRHNTGQGPGELFF.

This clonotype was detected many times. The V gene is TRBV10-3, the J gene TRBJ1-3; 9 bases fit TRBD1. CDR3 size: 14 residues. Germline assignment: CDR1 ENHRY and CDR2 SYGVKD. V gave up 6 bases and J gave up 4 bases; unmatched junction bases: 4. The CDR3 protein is CAIRGQGLGNTIYF. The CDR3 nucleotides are TGTGCCATCAGAGGACAGGGGTTGGGAAACACCATATATTTT.

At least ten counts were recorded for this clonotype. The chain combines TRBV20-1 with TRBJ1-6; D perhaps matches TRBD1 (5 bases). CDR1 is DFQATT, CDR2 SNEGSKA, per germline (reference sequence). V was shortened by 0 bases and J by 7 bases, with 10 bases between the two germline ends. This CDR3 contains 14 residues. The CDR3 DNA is TGCAGTGCTAGAGAAACCGGGGGGAATTCACCCCTCCACTTT. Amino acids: CSARETGGNSPLHF.

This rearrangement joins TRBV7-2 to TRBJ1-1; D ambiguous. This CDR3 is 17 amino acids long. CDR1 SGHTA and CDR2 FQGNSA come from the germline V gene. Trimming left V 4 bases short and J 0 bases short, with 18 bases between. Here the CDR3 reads CASSSSWGGRMNTEAFF. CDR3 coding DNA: TGTGCCAGCAGCTCTAGTTGGGGAGGACGCATGAACACTGAAGCTTTCTTT. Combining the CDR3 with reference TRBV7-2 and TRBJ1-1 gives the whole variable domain GAGVSQSPSNKVTEKGKDVELRCDPISGHTALYWYRQSLGQGLEFLIYFQGNSAPDKSGLPSDRFSAERTGGSVSTLTIQRTQQEDSAVYLCASSSSWGGRMNTEAFFGQGTRLTVV.

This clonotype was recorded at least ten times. CDR3 loop: CSVAGTSGMSYNEQFF. DNA of the CDR3: TGCAGCGTTGCTGGGACTAGCGGGATGTCCTACAATGAGCAGTTCTTC. The chain couples TRBV29-1 to TRBJ2-1, with TRBD2 identical over 13 bases. The V gene's germline CDR1 is SQVTM and CDR2 ANQGSEA. J gave up 1 base and V 4 bases, and 4 bases lay outside the gene matches. The CDR3 runs 16 residues.

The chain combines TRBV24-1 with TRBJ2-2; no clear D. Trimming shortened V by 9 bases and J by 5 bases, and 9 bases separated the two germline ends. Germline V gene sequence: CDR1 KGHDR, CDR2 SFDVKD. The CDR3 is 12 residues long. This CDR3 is CATAISTGELFF. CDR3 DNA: TGTGCCACCGCTATCTCAACCGGGGAGCTGTTTTTT.

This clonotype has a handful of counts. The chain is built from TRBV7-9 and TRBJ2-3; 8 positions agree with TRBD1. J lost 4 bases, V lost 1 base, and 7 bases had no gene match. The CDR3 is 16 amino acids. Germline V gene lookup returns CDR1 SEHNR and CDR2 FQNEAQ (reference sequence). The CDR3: CASSLGNRGIPDTQYF. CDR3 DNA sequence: TGTGCCAGCAGCTTAGGGAACAGGGGGATTCCAGATACGCAGTATTTT.